The T cell receptor beta chain under discussion was sequenced for a study of beta chain features in type 1 diabetes listed by TCRdb under 2018. In terms of the full investigation: Patients and healthy donors did not differ in mean age, gender distribution, total cell number or subset yield. A total of under 140,000,000 sorted cells were examined across all samples, and the number of cells per subset was strongly correlated with RNA yield. Naive and central memory subsets were obtained from all 30 or so donors, but regulatory and stem cell-like memory subsets were isolated from only 8 patients and roughly eight healthy donors. In the study, TCRB repertoires of sorted circulating CD4+ T cell subsets from recently diagnosed type 1 diabetes patients were compared with those of matched healthy donors.

The entire isolated RNA was reverse transcribed using the High Capacity cDNA Reverse Transcription Kit, and thus expressed TCRB transcripts were sequenced. Naive, central memory and regulatory T cell samples underwent deep immunoSEQ sequencing, averaging around 3.9 million total reads per sample. Sorted cells were lysed in RLT buffer, and RNA was extracted using DNase-treated RNeasy Micro or Mini kits according to cell number. To prevent cross-contamination, each cell subset was processed individually, whereas patient and healthy donor samples were processed jointly. TCRB sequences were amplified from cDNA with the immunoSEQ multiplex PCR, producing 87-bp fragments spanning the CDR3 region. Sequencing of the amplicons was performed on the Illumina HiSeq platform. The paper's data handling went like this. PCR bias was corrected computationally using synthetic template baselines, and reads within Hamming distance 2 were collapsed, with unmergeable singletons discarded. Reads were aligned to IMGT to assign V, D and J genes, CDR3 length, and insertions or deletions at six rearrangement sites. Within each subset, clonotype counts were normalized to sorted cell number, and only after that were true diversity and Gini coefficients computed with the tcR R package. The overlap coefficient, calculated on TCRB nucleotide sequences, was used to measure repertoire sharing. In its TCRdb copy, this immuneACCESS table keeps in-frame sequences only and misses some clones. Where compared with another copy, unresolved V genes explain less than half of these, and the others have no known cause. The V and J calls and the clone size are those of that table, but D and trimming were determined from the DNA. This sample comprises over 150,000 clones, under 13% of them detected only once. The top ten constitute under 0.55% of the sample.

The CDR3 contains 14 residues, cysteine and phenylalanine counted. Just CDR3 DNA is preserved here, 42 bases in frame from base 1. V lost 3 bases and J lost 4 bases; the stretch between them is 10 bases long. The germline V gene sets CDR1 to KGHSH and CDR2 to LQKENI. What the study reported, not specific to this receptor: Sequencing cDNA rather than genomic DNA could over-represent highly expressing activated cells, although activation and CD3 levels did not differ between groups. A moderate but significant shortening of TCRB CDR3 length was observed in type 1 diabetes patients in all four CD4+ subsets. HLA sub-analyses involved small numbers of individuals, so any influence of HLA type on TCRB rearrangement remained unresolved. Shorter templates might have been favored by PCR, but patient and control samples were amplified and corrected together, so both groups would have been affected equally by any skew. At VDJ recombination sites, patients with type 1 diabetes made fewer insertions and deleted more nucleotides, a pattern implying thymic rearrangement abnormalities. Naive, central memory and regulatory TCRB repertoires appeared more similar among patients than among healthy donors.

This clone was seen a few times. Its antigen is not yet known. Qualities for individual bases were not recorded, and no much larger clone is one base off. Each donor gave one peripheral blood draw, approximately 110 mL on average, collected into heparinised tubes. A BD FACSAria II and a panel including CD45RO, CCR7, CD25, CD127, CD95 and CD27 were used to sort naive, central memory, regulatory and stem cell-like memory CD4+ T cells. Purity was above 98% for every sorted population. PBMCs were isolated immediately by Lymphoprep density gradient centrifugation and stained directly without culture. So that batch effects would be minimized, each experiment stained and sorted samples in pairs, pairing one healthy donor with one patient.

This sequence was found in a man aged 25 to 40 with type 1 diabetes. The sequenced sample was central memory CD4+ T cells from blood. This chain is built from TRBV18 and TRBJ1-5; the D gene is perhaps TRBD1, from 5 matching bases. The bases are TGTGCCAGCTCACCGGACGGGGGGAATCAGCCCCAGCATTTT. It translates as CASSPDGGNQPQHF.